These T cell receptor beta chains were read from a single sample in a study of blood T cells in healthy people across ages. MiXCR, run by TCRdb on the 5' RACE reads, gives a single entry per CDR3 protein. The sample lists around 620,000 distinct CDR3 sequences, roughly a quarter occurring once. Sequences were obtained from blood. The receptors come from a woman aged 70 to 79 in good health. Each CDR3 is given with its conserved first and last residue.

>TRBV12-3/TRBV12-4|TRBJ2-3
CASSLAGLAGTYTDTQYF
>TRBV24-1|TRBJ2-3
CATESTGVRSYTQYF
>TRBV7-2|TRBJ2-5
CASSLGRESQTQYF
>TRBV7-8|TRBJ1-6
CASRSTGGFGSPLHF
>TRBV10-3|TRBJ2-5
CATSGGGAQETQYF
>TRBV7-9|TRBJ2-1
CASSASGLSYNEQFF
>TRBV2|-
CASSERAGPEKTQYF
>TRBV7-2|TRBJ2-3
CASSLVSVDTQYF
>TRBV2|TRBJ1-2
CASSEAGTALYGYTF
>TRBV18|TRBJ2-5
CASSRALGSQETQYF
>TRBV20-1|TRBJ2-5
CSADETSGGQETQYF
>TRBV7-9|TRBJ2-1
CASSLARVRDEHNEQFF
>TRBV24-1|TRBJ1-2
CATAGQGFGYTF
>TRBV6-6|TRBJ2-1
CASSYSGGGVYEQFF
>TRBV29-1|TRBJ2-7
CSVRFWANEQYF
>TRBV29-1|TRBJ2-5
CSVAGWTSSRETQYF
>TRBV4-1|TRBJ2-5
CASSQGGWEEAGSGTQYF
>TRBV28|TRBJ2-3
CASSSWTSGERNTQYF
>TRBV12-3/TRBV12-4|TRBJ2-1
CASSLAGLAGVYNEQFF
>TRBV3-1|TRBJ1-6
CASRRQQETSPLHF
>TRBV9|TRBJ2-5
CASSVAPGLARETQYF
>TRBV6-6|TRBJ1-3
CASSTQGPSGNTIYF